This is a list of T cell receptor beta chains from one sample in a study of beta chain features in type 1 diabetes. This table comes from immunoSEQ multiplex PCR, and its TCRdb copy is limited to in-frame clones, with some not included. The sample lists 250,000 to 300,000 clones; under 8.5% were seen once. Sequenced: central memory CD4+ T cells from blood. The origin of the receptors is a woman aged 18-29 years in good health. The CDR3 runs from the conserved cysteine through the conserved F or W. The order of the fields is CDR3 length, D gene, V gene, J gene, clone size, CDR3 protein, CDR3 DNA. D genes are given only for firm matches. Size is stated for part of the rows, as once, few or many counts, or as a class when the clone is expanded.

CDR3 length: 15
D gene: .
V gene: TRBV4-2
J gene: TRBJ1-1
clone size: many
CDR3 protein: CASSPKTRVNTEAFF
CDR3 DNA: TGTGCCAGCAGCCCGAAAACCAGGGTGAACACTGAAGCTTTCTTT

CDR3 length: 15
D gene: .
V gene: TRBV27
J gene: TRBJ2-6
clone size: many
CDR3 protein: CASSFYSSGANVLTF
CDR3 DNA: TGTGCCAGCAGTTTTTATTCATCTGGGGCCAACGTCCTGACTTTC

CDR3 length: 13
D gene: .
V gene: TRBV13
J gene: TRBJ1-2
clone size: few
CDR3 protein: CASSYDQNYGYTF
CDR3 DNA: TGTGCCAGCAGCTACGACCAGAACTATGGCTACACCTTC

CDR3 length: 15
D gene: TRBD1
V gene: TRBV5-1
J gene: TRBJ2-1
clone size: many
CDR3 protein: CASSQQGGSYNEQFF
CDR3 DNA: TGCGCCAGCAGCCAACAGGGGGGCTCCTACAATGAGCAGTTCTTC

CDR3 length: 14
D gene: .
V gene: TRBV10-3
J gene: TRBJ2-1
clone size: few
CDR3 protein: CAISPGGSYNEQFF
CDR3 DNA: TGTGCCATCAGCCCAGGGGGGAGCTACAATGAGCAGTTCTTC

CDR3 length: 14
D gene: .
V gene: TRBV19
J gene: TRBJ2-1
clone size: .
CDR3 protein: CASRQGLVSNEQFF
CDR3 DNA: TGTGCCAGTAGGCAGGGGCTAGTCTCGAATGAGCAGTTCTTC

CDR3 length: 16
D gene: TRBD2
V gene: TRBV18
J gene: TRBJ2-5
clone size: many
CDR3 protein: CASSPPAGVPWETQYF
CDR3 DNA: TGTGCCAGCTCACCTCCTGCGGGGGTCCCATGGGAGACCCAGTACTTC

CDR3 length: 15
D gene: .
V gene: TRBV7-2
J gene: TRBJ2-2
clone size: few
CDR3 protein: CASSLVGANTGELFF
CDR3 DNA: TGTGCCAGCAGCTTAGTCGGGGCGAACACCGGGGAGCTGTTTTTT

CDR3 length: 13
D gene: .
V gene: TRBV7-2
J gene: TRBJ2-7
clone size: few
CDR3 protein: CASTGAGSYEQYF
CDR3 DNA: TGTGCCAGCACTGGAGCTGGTTCCTACGAGCAGTACTTC

CDR3 length: 15
D gene: .
V gene: TRBV6-5
J gene: TRBJ1-4
clone size: few
CDR3 protein: CASSYSSSRGEKLFF
CDR3 DNA: TGTGCCAGCAGTTACTCGAGTTCCAGGGGAGAAAAACTGTTTTTT

CDR3 length: 16
D gene: TRBD1
V gene: TRBV5-1
J gene: TRBJ2-6
clone size: .
CDR3 protein: CASSGTGSSGANVLTF
CDR3 DNA: TGCGCCAGCTCCGGGACAGGGTCCTCTGGGGCCAACGTCCTGACTTTC

CDR3 length: 12
D gene: .
V gene: TRBV6-5
J gene: TRBJ2-3
clone size: .
CDR3 protein: CASSSYTDTQYF
CDR3 DNA: TGTGCCAGCAGCTCCTACACAGATACGCAGTATTTT

CDR3 length: 15
D gene: .
V gene: TRBV5-1
J gene: TRBJ2-7
clone size: many
CDR3 protein: CASSRDPSLYYEQYF
CDR3 DNA: TGCGCCAGCAGCCGCGATCCCTCTCTATATTACGAGCAGTACTTC

CDR3 length: 18
D gene: .
V gene: TRBV4-2
J gene: TRBJ1-4
clone size: .
CDR3 protein: CASSQGVRSMSSNEKLFF
CDR3 DNA: TGTGCCAGCAGCCAAGGTGTGCGATCGATGAGCTCTAATGAAAAACTGTTTTTT

CDR3 length: 15
D gene: .
V gene: TRBV23-1
J gene: TRBJ2-5
clone size: .
CDR3 protein: CASSRVWGWGGTQYF
CDR3 DNA: TGCGCCAGCAGTCGGGTGTGGGGATGGGGAGGGACCCAGTACTTC

CDR3 length: 13
D gene: .
V gene: TRBV6-6
J gene: TRBJ2-4
clone size: few
CDR3 protein: CAVGGGTDTLLYF
CDR3 DNA: .

CDR3 length: 11
D gene: .
V gene: TRBV9
J gene: TRBJ1-1
clone size: .
CDR3 protein: CASGGVTEAFF
CDR3 DNA: TGTGCCAGCGGCGGGGTCACTGAAGCTTTCTTT

CDR3 length: 15
D gene: .
V gene: TRBV4-2
J gene: TRBJ2-3
clone size: .
CDR3 protein: CASSQDQGNTDTQYF
CDR3 DNA: TGTGCCAGCAGCCAAGATCAGGGGAACACAGATACGCAGTATTTT

CDR3 length: 13
D gene: .
V gene: TRBV5-6
J gene: TRBJ1-1
clone size: many
CDR3 protein: CASSRQLNTEAFF
CDR3 DNA: TGTGCCAGCAGCCGCCAACTGAACACTGAAGCTTTCTTT

CDR3 length: 12
D gene: .
V gene: TRBV4-3
J gene: TRBJ1-6
clone size: many
CDR3 protein: CASSQEAGTLHF
CDR3 DNA: TGCGCCAGCAGCCAAGAAGCTGGGACCCTCCACTTT

CDR3 length: 11
D gene: TRBD1
V gene: TRBV20-1
J gene: TRBJ1-6
clone size: .
CDR3 protein: CSASSGTVLHF
CDR3 DNA: TGCAGTGCTAGCTCCGGGACAGTCCTCCACTTT

CDR3 length: 14
D gene: .
V gene: TRBV4-3
J gene: TRBJ1-1
clone size: few
CDR3 protein: CASRPGHWNTEAFF
CDR3 DNA: TGCGCCAGCCGACCGGGGCACTGGAACACTGAAGCTTTCTTT

CDR3 length: 12
D gene: TRBD1
V gene: TRBV30
J gene: TRBJ2-7
clone size: .
CDR3 protein: CAWGTVLGEQYF
CDR3 DNA: TGTGCCTGGGGGACAGTCCTGGGCGAGCAGTACTTC

CDR3 length: 14
D gene: .
V gene: TRBV7-3
J gene: TRBJ1-2
clone size: .
CDR3 protein: CASSLGSGSDGYTF
CDR3 DNA: TGTGCCAGCAGCTTAGGGAGTGGGAGTGATGGCTACACCTTC

CDR3 length: 16
D gene: TRBD2
V gene: TRBV7-9
J gene: TRBJ2-3
clone size: .
CDR3 protein: CASSLGASGSTDTQYF
CDR3 DNA: TGTGCCAGCAGCTTAGGGGCTAGCGGGTCCACAGATACGCAGTATTTT

CDR3 length: 11
D gene: TRBD1
V gene: TRBV2
J gene: TRBJ1-1
clone size: few
CDR3 protein: CASSQTGGFFF
CDR3 DNA: TGTGCCAGCAGTCAGACAGGGGGGTTCTTCTTT

CDR3 length: 13
D gene: .
V gene: TRBV7-2
J gene: TRBJ1-3
clone size: .
CDR3 protein: CASSLNGGNTIYF
CDR3 DNA: TGTGCCAGCAGCTTAAACGGAGGAAACACCATATATTTT

CDR3 length: 15
D gene: .
V gene: TRBV7-2
J gene: TRBJ2-7
clone size: .
CDR3 protein: CASSLVPGSSYEQYF
CDR3 DNA: TGTGCCAGCAGCTTAGTCCCAGGGAGCTCCTACGAGCAGTACTTC

CDR3 length: 13
D gene: .
V gene: TRBV7-7
J gene: TRBJ2-6
clone size: few
CDR3 protein: CASSLAGANVLTF
CDR3 DNA: TGTGCCAGCAGCTTGGCCGGGGCCAACGTCCTGACTTTC

CDR3 length: 14
D gene: TRBD1
V gene: TRBV9
J gene: TRBJ2-2
clone size: few
CDR3 protein: CASSFQGAPGELFF
CDR3 DNA: TGTGCCAGCAGCTTCCAGGGGGCGCCCGGGGAGCTGTTTTTT

CDR3 length: 14
D gene: TRBD1
V gene: TRBV18
J gene: TRBJ1-1
clone size: once
CDR3 protein: CASSSGTGDTEAFF
CDR3 DNA: TGTGCCAGCTCATCCGGGACAGGGGACACTGAAGCTTTCTTT

CDR3 length: 14
D gene: .
V gene: TRBV4-3
J gene: TRBJ1-2
clone size: .
CDR3 protein: CASSHEGVNYGYTF
CDR3 DNA: TGCGCCAGCAGCCACGAGGGGGTAAACTATGGCTACACCTTC

CDR3 length: 16
D gene: .
V gene: TRBV5-1
J gene: TRBJ2-1
clone size: .
CDR3 protein: CASSSQEGVTYNEQFF
CDR3 DNA: TGCGCCAGCAGCTCCCAGGAGGGTGTTACCTACAATGAGCAGTTCTTC

CDR3 length: 16
D gene: TRBD2
V gene: TRBV4-3
J gene: TRBJ2-7
clone size: few
CDR3 protein: CASSPQTSGRAGEQYF
CDR3 DNA: TGCGCCAGCAGCCCACAGACTAGCGGGAGGGCCGGAGAGCAGTACTTC

CDR3 length: 13
D gene: .
V gene: TRBV18
J gene: TRBJ2-1
clone size: .
CDR3 protein: CASSPSRGMEQFF
CDR3 DNA: TGTGCCAGCTCACCATCTCGGGGGATGGAGCAGTTCTTC

CDR3 length: 16
D gene: .
V gene: TRBV7-3
J gene: TRBJ1-6
clone size: few
CDR3 protein: CASSLGGSGSDSPLHF
CDR3 DNA: TGTGCCAGCAGCCTAGGCGGGTCCGGGTCGGATTCACCCCTCCACTTT

CDR3 length: 16
D gene: TRBD1
V gene: TRBV7-9
J gene: TRBJ1-6
clone size: few
CDR3 protein: CASSVSQGGTYLALHF
CDR3 DNA: TGTGCCAGCAGCGTTTCTCAGGGGGGGACGTATTTGGCCCTCCACTTT

CDR3 length: 15
D gene: TRBD1
V gene: TRBV4-3
J gene: TRBJ1-2
clone size: .
CDR3 protein: CASSQDPATGRSYTF
CDR3 DNA: TGCGCCAGCAGCCAAGATCCTGCGACAGGGAGGAGCTACACCTTC

CDR3 length: 15
D gene: TRBD2
V gene: TRBV6-1
J gene: TRBJ2-3
clone size: few
CDR3 protein: CASTARLAGGDTQYF
CDR3 DNA: TGTGCCAGCACCGCGAGACTAGCGGGGGGAGATACGCAGTATTTT

CDR3 length: 15
D gene: TRBD1
V gene: TRBV6-5
J gene: TRBJ2-1
clone size: .
CDR3 protein: CASSQDRASYNEQFF
CDR3 DNA: TGTGCCAGCAGTCAGGACAGGGCCTCCTACAATGAGCAGTTCTTC